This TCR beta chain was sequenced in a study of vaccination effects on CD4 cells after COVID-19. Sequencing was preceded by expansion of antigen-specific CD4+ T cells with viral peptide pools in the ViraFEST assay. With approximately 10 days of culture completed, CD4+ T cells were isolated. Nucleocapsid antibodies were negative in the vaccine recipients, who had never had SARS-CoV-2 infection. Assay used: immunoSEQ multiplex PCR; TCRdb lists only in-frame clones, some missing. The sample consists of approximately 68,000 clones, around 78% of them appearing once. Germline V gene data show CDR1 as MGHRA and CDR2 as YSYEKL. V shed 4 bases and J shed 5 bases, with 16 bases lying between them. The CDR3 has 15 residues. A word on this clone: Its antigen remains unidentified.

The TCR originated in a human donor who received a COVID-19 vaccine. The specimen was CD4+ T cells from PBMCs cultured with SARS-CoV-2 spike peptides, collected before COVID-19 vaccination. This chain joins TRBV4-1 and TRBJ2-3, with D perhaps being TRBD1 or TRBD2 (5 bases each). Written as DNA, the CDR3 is TGCGCCAGCAGCCTCCTCTTCGGGGCTGAAGATACGCAGTATTTT. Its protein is CASSLLFGAEDTQYF.